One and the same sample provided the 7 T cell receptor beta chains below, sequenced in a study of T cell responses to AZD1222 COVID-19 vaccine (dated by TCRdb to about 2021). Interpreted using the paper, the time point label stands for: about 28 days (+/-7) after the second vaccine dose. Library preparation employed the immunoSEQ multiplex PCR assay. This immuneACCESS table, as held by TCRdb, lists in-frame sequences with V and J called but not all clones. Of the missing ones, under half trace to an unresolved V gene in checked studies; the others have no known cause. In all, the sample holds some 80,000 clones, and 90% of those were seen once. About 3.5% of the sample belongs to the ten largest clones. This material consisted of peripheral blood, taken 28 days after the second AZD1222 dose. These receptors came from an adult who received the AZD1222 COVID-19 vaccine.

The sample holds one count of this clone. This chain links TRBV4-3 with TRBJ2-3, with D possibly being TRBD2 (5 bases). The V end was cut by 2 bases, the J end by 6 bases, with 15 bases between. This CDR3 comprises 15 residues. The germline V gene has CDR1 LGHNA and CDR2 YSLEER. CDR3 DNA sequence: TGCGCCAGCAGCCAAAGCGGAACCGTTATTGATACGCAGTATTTT. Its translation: CASSQSGTVIDTQYF.

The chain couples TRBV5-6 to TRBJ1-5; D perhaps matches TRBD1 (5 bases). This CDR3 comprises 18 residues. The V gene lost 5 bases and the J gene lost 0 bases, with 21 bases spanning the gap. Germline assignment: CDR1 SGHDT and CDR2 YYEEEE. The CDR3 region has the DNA TGTGCCAGCAGTCGAACCGGGACGGCCCTGTATAGCAATCAGCCCCAGCATTTT. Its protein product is CASSRTGTALYSNQPQHF.

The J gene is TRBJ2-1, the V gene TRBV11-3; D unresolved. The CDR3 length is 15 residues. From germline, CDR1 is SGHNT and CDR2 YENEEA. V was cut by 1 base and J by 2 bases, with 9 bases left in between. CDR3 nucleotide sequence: TGTGCCAGCAGCTTAGGAAGGCCTCCCTACAATGAGCAGTTCTTC. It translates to CASSLGRPPYNEQFF.

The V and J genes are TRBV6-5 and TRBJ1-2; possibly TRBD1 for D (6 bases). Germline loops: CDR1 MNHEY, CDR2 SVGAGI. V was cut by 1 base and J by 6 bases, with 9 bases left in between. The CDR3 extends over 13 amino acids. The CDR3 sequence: CASSYYRGDGYTF. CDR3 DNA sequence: TGTGCCAGCAGTTACTATAGGGGGGATGGCTACACCTTC.

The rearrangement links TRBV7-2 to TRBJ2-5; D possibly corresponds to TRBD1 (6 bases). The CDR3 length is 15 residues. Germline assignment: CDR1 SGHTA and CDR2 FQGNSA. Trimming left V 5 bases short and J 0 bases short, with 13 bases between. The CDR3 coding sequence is TGTGCCAGCAGCCAGAGGACAGCCTACCAAGAGACCCAGTACTTC. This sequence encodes CASSQRTAYQETQYF.

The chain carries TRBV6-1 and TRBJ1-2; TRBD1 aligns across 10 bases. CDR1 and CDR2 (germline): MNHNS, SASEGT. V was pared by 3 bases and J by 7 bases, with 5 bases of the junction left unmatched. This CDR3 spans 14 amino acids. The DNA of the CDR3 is TGTGCCAGCAGTGAGTTGACAGGGGGCAGTGGCTACACCTTC. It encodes CASSELTGGSGYTF.

The CDR3 DNA reads TGCGCCAGCAGTGTTAAGACAGTCGGTCAGCCTTATAGCAATCAGCCCCAGCATTTT. As protein: CASSVKTVGQPYSNQPQHF. This chain uses TRBV10-1 with TRBJ1-5; a weak D match, TRBD1 (5 bases). The germline V gene encodes CDR1 WNHNN and CDR2 SYGVQD (reference sequence). This CDR3 spans 19 amino acids. Trimming removed 4 bases from V and 0 bases from J, with 22 bases in between.